Following are 22 T cell receptor beta chains from one sample sequenced in a study of cytomegalovirus exposure and HLA in healthy donors. 60 Vbeta and 13 Jbeta primers were used in PCR. Some clones are missing from TCRdb's copy, which holds only in-frame ones; the method was immunoSEQ multiplex PCR. The sample includes around 110,000 clones, roughly four fifths of them seen just once. The source material was PBMCs. All receptors derive from a woman aged 50 to 65 in good health and CMV-seropositive.

V gene TRBV5-1 combines with J gene TRBJ2-2, with D maybe TRBD1 (6 bases). The CDR3 loop spans 15 amino acids. Between the trimmed V and J ends, which lost 6 bases and 2 bases, there was a span of 14 bases. Per germline, CDR1 SGHRS and CDR2 YFSETQ. CDR3 DNA sequence: TGCGCCAGCACCAGGGGCAACGGAAACACCGGGGAGCTGTTTTTT. Residues: CASTRGNGNTGELFF.

The V call is TRBV7-2, the J call TRBJ1-2, with unresolved D. The germline V gene has CDR1 SGHTA and CDR2 FQGNSA. The CDR3 contains 12 residues. The V and J ends lost 5 bases and 5 bases respectively, with 9 bases between them. This chain's CDR3 is CASSTPGYGYTF. In DNA form, the CDR3 reads TGTGCCAGCAGCACCCCGGGGTATGGCTACACCTTC. Full variable domain (remainder filled in from reference TRBV7-2 and TRBJ1-2): GAGVSQSPSNKVTEKGKDVELRCDPISGHTALYWYRQSLGQGLEFLIYFQGNSAPDKSGLPSDRFSAERTGGSVSTLTIQRTQQEDSAVYLCASSTPGYGYTFGSGTRLTVV.

The rearrangement links TRBV6-1 to TRBJ2-1; 8 positions match TRBD1. Germline loops: CDR1 MNHNS, CDR2 SASEGT. CDR3 length: 12 residues. Trimming took 7 bases from V and 12 from J; bases not matched to a gene: 8. The CDR3 region is CASNLRGPRQFF. The DNA of the CDR3 is TGTGCCAGCAACCTCAGGGGGCCTAGGCAGTTCTTC.

The chain is built from TRBV28 and TRBJ2-5; TRBD2 matches at 7 bases. This CDR3 has 16 amino acids. The junction had 15 bases not matched to a gene; V was cut back by 1 base and J by 10 bases. Germline V CDR1 and CDR2: MDHEN, SYDVKM. CDR3 residues: CASSLSSSGAPRDQYF. The CDR3 region has the DNA TGTGCCAGCAGTTTATCCTCCAGCGGGGCCCCCAGGGACCAGTACTTC.

This sequence joins TRBV7-9 and TRBJ1-5, with 8 bases lining up with TRBD1. Unmatched junction bases numbered 2, after V lost 3 bases and J lost 7 bases. CDR1 and CDR2 from the germline V gene are SEHNR and FQNEAQ (reference sequence). The CDR3 has 13 amino acids. CDR3: CASSLDRDQPQHF. The CDR3 DNA is TGTGCCAGCAGCTTGGACAGGGACCAGCCCCAGCATTTT.

The J gene is TRBJ1-2, the V gene TRBV18; D may be TRBD1 (6 bases). Trimming stripped 5 bases from V and 4 bases from J, with 14 bases between. The CDR3 sequence is 14 residues long. The germline V gene has CDR1 KGHSH and CDR2 LQKENI. CDR3 DNA sequence: TGTGCCAGCTCAGCCACAGGGTTTTCCTATGGCTACACCTTC. It encodes CASSATGFSYGYTF.

Details on this clone: A read error may produce the germline difference seen at one junction end. The chain uses TRBV7-9 and TRBJ1-3, with D perhaps TRBD1 (5 bases). This CDR3 contains 17 residues. Germline CDR1 is SEHNR and CDR2 is FQNEAQ (reference sequence). The CDR3 sequence: CSSSFSTGRSYGNTIYF. In nucleotides, the CDR3 is TGTTCCAGCAGCTTCTCAACAGGCCGGTCTTATGGAAACACCATATATTTT.

The V and J genes are TRBV19 and TRBJ2-3; tentatively, D is TRBD2 (7 bases). CDR1 and CDR2 from the germline V gene are LNHDA and SQIVND (reference sequence). Trimming cost V 5 bases and J 2 bases, with 14 bases left between them. The CDR3 extends over 15 amino acids. The CDR3 protein is CASSGGRDYTDTQYF. The DNA for the CDR3 is TGTGCCAGTAGTGGGGGGCGGGACTACACAGATACGCAGTATTTT.

The chain couples TRBV11-2 to TRBJ2-7; D is uncertain. Germline loops: CDR1 SGHAT, CDR2 FQNNGV. Between the trimmed V and J ends, which lost 0 bases and 0 bases, there was a span of 9 bases. The CDR3 totals 15 residues. Here the CDR3 reads CASSLEPLSSYEQYF. CDR3 coding DNA: TGTGCCAGCAGCTTAGAACCTTTGAGCTCCTACGAGCAGTACTTC.

This clone was observed a handful of times. This chain uses TRBV4-3 with TRBJ2-2; TRBD2 matches 10 bases. Germline CDR1 LGHNA, CDR2 YSLEER. Losses at the gene ends were 0 bases for V and 0 bases for J; bases not matched to a gene: 4. The CDR3 loop spans 18 amino acids. The CDR3 DNA follows: TGCGCCAGCAGCCAAGATTGGAGCGGGGGGGCGAACACCGGGGAGCTGTTTTTT. Translated, it gives CASSQDWSGGANTGELFF.

The chain employs TRBV19 and TRBJ1-2; D call uncertain. The V end lost 6 bases, the J end lost 0 bases, and 14 bases lay between the germline ends. This CDR3 contains 15 residues. Germline CDR1 and CDR2: LNHDA and SQIVND (reference sequence). CDR3 in DNA: TGTGCCAGTAGGGATGCGGGTCTAGCTAACTATGGCTACACCTTC. Translated: CASRDAGLANYGYTF.

The V and J genes are TRBV5-1 and TRBJ2-5; D possibly corresponds to TRBD2 (6 bases). CDR3 length equals 14 residues. V was pared by 3 bases and J by 5 bases, with 14 bases between. Per germline, CDR1 SGHRS and CDR2 YFSETQ. This CDR3 reads CASSSLGGWETQYF. CDR3 nucleotides: TGCGCCAGCAGCTCCCTGGGAGGATGGGAGACCCAGTACTTC.

The J gene is TRBJ1-2, the V gene TRBV7-3; TRBD1 agrees at 7 bases. The CDR3 runs 13 residues. V was pared by 2 bases and J by 6 bases, with 3 bases of the junction left unmatched. Germline V gene data show CDR1 as SGHTA and CDR2 as FQGTGA. The chain's CDR3 is CASSLHRGHGYTF. Written as DNA, the CDR3 is TGTGCCAGCAGCTTACACAGGGGTCATGGCTACACCTTC.

This rearrangement joins TRBV11-2 to TRBJ1-2; D possibly corresponds to TRBD1 (5 bases). The CDR3 spans 15 residues. CDR1 and CDR2 from the germline V gene are SGHAT and FQNNGV. V lost 0 bases to trimming and J lost 4 bases, with 12 bases between them. CDR3 sequence reads: CASSLEWGGVYGYTF. The CDR3 coding sequence is TGTGCCAGCAGCTTAGAGTGGGGGGGGGTCTATGGCTACACCTTC.

As regards this clone: At one of its ends the junction is not consistent with the germline gene, which may arise from a read error. The chain uses TRBV2 and TRBJ2-7, with 7 bases identical to TRBD1. The CDR3 covers 14 residues. Germline loops: CDR1 SNHLY, CDR2 FYNNEI. Here the CDR3 reads CASSSDRVSHEQYF. The DNA of the CDR3 is TGTGCCAGCAGTTCTGACAGGGTCTCCCACGAGCAGTACTTC.

This chain joins TRBV7-2 and TRBJ1-1; 7 bases line up with TRBD1. The junction had 12 bases not matched to a gene; V was cut back by 5 bases and J by 6 bases. Per the germline V gene, CDR1 is SGHTA and CDR2 is FQGNSA. This CDR3 has 15 amino acids. The CDR3 sequence: CASSPRQGGFAEAFF. The CDR3 DNA reads as TGTGCCAGCAGCCCTCGACAGGGTGGGTTCGCTGAAGCTTTCTTT.

This clone appeared once. This chain uses TRBV2 with TRBJ2-3; TRBD2 matches 8 bases. Per germline, CDR1 SNHLY and CDR2 FYNNEI. The CDR3 spans 16 residues. The V and J ends lost 3 bases and 5 bases, in that order; junction bases with no gene match: 10. The CDR3 coding sequence is TGTGCCAGCAGTGATACTCCGGGGGGGCCTCAAGATACGCAGTATTTT. It is translated as CASSDTPGGPQDTQYF.

The chain carries TRBV27 and TRBJ2-7; D is unresolved. Germline V gives CDR1 MNHEY, CDR2 SMNVEV (reference sequence). Trimming pared 5 bases from V and 0 bases from J, leaving 17 bases between. CDR3 size: 16 residues. The CDR3 protein is CASSRNSLKSSYEQYF. CDR3 in DNA: TGTGCCAGCAGTCGCAACAGCCTAAAGAGCTCCTACGAGCAGTACTTC.

The V call is TRBV7-2, the J call TRBJ2-5; D is possibly TRBD1 (6 bases). The V end lost 5 bases, the J end lost 4 bases, and 26 bases lay between the germline ends. Germline V CDR1 and CDR2: SGHTA, FQGNSA. The CDR3 length is 18 residues. The CDR3 protein is CASSPPLSWVRGRETQYF. CDR3 nucleotide sequence: TGTGCCAGCAGCCCACCCTTGTCATGGGTCAGGGGACGAGAGACCCAGTACTTC.

The rearrangement joins TRBV18 to TRBJ1-1, with a possible D match to TRBD1 (5 bases). The length of the CDR3 is 13 residues. CDR1 is KGHSH, CDR2 LQKENI, per germline. The V end lost 6 bases, the J end lost 1 base, and 9 bases lay between the germline ends. The CDR3 is CASSPTGNTEAFF. CDR3 DNA: TGTGCCAGCTCTCCCACAGGGAACACTGAAGCTTTCTTT.

On this clone: Compared with germline, one end of the junction differs, possibly owing to a read error. The V and J genes are TRBV7-3 and TRBJ2-7, with 12 positions matching TRBD1. CDR3 size: 15 residues. The germline V gene encodes CDR1 SGHTA and CDR2 FQGTGA. The CDR3: CVSSSSGTGGSEQYF. CDR3 in DNA: TGTGTCAGCAGCTCATCCGGGACAGGGGGCTCCGAGCAGTACTTC.

The rearrangement joins TRBV27 to TRBJ2-2; D is undetermined. V shed 8 bases and J shed 4 bases, with 5 bases lying between them. Germline V CDR1 and CDR2: MNHEY, SMNVEV (reference sequence). This CDR3 is built from 11 residues. CDR3 in amino acids: CASSSTGELFF. The CDR3 region has the DNA TGTGCCAGCTCTTCCACCGGGGAGCTGTTTTTT.